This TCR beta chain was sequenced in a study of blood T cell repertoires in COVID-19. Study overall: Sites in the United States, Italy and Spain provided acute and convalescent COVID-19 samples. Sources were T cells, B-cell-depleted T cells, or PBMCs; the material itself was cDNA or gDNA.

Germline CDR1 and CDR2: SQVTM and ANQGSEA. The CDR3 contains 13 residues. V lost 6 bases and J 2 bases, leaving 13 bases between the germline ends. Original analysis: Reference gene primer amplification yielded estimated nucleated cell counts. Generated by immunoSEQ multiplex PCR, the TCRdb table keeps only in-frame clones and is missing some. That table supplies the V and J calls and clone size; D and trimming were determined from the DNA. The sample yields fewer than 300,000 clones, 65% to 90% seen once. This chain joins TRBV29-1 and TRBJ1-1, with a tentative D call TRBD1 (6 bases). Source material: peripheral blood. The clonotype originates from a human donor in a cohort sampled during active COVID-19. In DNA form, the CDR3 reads TGCAGCGTGACGGGACAAGGTAACACTGAAGCTTTCTTT. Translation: CSVTGQGNTEAFF.